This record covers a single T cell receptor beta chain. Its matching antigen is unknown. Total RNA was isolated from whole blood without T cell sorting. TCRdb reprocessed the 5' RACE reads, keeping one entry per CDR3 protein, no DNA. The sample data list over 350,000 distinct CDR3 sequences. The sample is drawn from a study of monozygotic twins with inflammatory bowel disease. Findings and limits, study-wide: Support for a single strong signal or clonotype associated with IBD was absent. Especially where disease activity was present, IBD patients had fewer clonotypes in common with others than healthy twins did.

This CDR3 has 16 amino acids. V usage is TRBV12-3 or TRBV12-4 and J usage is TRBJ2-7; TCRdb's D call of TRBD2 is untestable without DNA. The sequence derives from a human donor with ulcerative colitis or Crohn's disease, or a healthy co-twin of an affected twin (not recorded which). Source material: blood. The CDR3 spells CASSLYSSGGHYEQYF.